These T cell receptor beta chains were read from a single sample in a study of cytomegalovirus exposure and HLA in healthy donors. TCRdb keeps only in-frame clones here, not all; method: immunoSEQ multiplex PCR. This repertoire shows under 250,000 clones, 83% found once; its top ten account for roughly 5.4%. Material for sequencing was PBMCs. Every receptor here comes from a woman younger than 35 in good health and CMV-seronegative. CDR3s include the opening cysteine and the closing phenylalanine or tryptophan. The order of the fields is clone size, V gene, J gene, D gene, CDR3 DNA, CDR3 protein. D genes are given only for firm matches. A clone size is listed for some rows: how often the clone was seen (once, few, many), or a class if it is expanded.

>NA|TRBV27|TRBJ2-7|NA
TGTGCCAGCAGTAGAGTTCGAGACGCGTCCTACGAGCAGTACTTC
CASSRVRDASYEQYF
>NA|TRBV10-2|TRBJ2-7|TRBD1
TGCGCCAGCCGTACGGGACAGGGACCCGAGCAGTACTTC
CASRTGQGPEQYF
>NA|TRBV9|TRBJ2-5|NA
TGTGCCAGCAGCGTAGGAGGTACTCAAGAGACCCAGTACTTC
CASSVGGTQETQYF
>few|TRBV2|TRBJ1-5|TRBD1
TGTGCCAGCGCGACAGGGCTGGGAAGCTACCAGCCCCAGCATTTT
CASATGLGSYQPQHF
>NA|TRBV11-3|TRBJ2-1|NA
TGTGCCAGCAGCCCTAGTGGGGCAAACTCCTACAATGAGCAGTTCTTC
CASSPSGANSYNEQFF
>NA|TRBV4-2|TRBJ2-5|NA
TGTGCCAGCAGCCACACGGGGGATAGGGAGACCCAGTACTTC
CASSHTGDRETQYF
>NA|TRBV2|TRBJ1-3|NA
TGTGCCAGCAGATCGACAGTATCTGGAAACACCATATATTTT
CASRSTVSGNTIYF
>NA|TRBV5-6|TRBJ2-7|NA
TGTGCCAGCAGTCGGGACAACTACGAGCAGTACTTC
CASSRDNYEQYF
>NA|TRBV6-1|TRBJ2-1|TRBD2
TGTGCCAGCAGTGGTCCCGGACTACTAGCGGGAGGTGCCTACAATGAGCAGTTCTTC
CASSGPGLLAGGAYNEQFF
>NA|TRBV5-1|TRBJ2-7|TRBD1
TGCGCCAGCGGGCGGGACAGGGTTGGGACCTACGAGCAGTACTTC
CASGRDRVGTYEQYF
>NA|TRBV9|TRBJ1-2|TRBD1
TGTGCCAGCAGCGTAGGGGACAGTTTCCCAGGCTACACCTTC
CASSVGDSFPGYTF
>once|TRBV10-1|TRBJ2-7|NA
TGCGCCAGCAGTGATTCCAGGATGCCCTACGAGCAGTACTTC
CASSDSRMPYEQYF
>few|TRBV2|TRBJ1-5|NA
TGTGCCAGCAGTGACACAAATAGCAATCAGCCCCAGCATTTT
CASSDTNSNQPQHF
>NA|TRBV6-1|TRBJ1-5|NA
TGTGCCAGCAGTGAATGGCGGGAGTCCAATCAGCCCCAGCATTTT
CASSEWRESNQPQHF
>NA|TRBV27|TRBJ2-4|TRBD2
TGTGCCAGCAGTTCGCGACTAGCGGGAGGGCCATCCAAAAACATTCAGTACTTC
CASSSRLAGGPSKNIQYF
>once|TRBV4-1|TRBJ1-1|NA
TGCGCCAGCAGCCAACCTTTATGGACATTGAACACTGAAGCTTTCTTT
CASSQPLWTLNTEAFF
>once|TRBV4-1|TRBJ2-5|TRBD2
TGCGCCAGCAGCCAAGACCCGGGACTAGCGGGAGTCTCGGAGACCCAGTACTTC
CASSQDPGLAGVSETQYF
>NA|TRBV7-6|TRBJ2-2|TRBD2
TGTGCCAGCAGCTCTCCACTGGCGGGGGGATCTAACACCGGGGAGCTGTTTTTT
CASSSPLAGGSNTGELFF
>NA|TRBV6-1|TRBJ2-1|NA
TGTGCCAGCAGTCCTACCTCTAGCGCCGATGAGCAGTTCTTC
CASSPTSSADEQFF
>few|TRBV5-1|TRBJ2-1|NA
TGCGCCAGCAGCTTCGGGGGAATCGATGAGCAGTTCTTC
CASSFGGIDEQFF
>NA|TRBV6-5|TRBJ1-2|NA
TGTGCCAGCAGTTACTCAGGGAGTCGAGGCTATGGCTACACCTTC
CASSYSGSRGYGYTF
>NA|TRBV5-5|TRBJ2-7|TRBD2
TGTGCCAGCAGTAGGGAGGGCTCCCGCTCCTACGAGCAGTACTTC
CASSREGSRSYEQYF
>few|TRBV19|TRBJ1-2|TRBD1
TGTGCCAGTAGGGACAGGGGGCGACCCTACTATGGCTACACCTTC
CASRDRGRPYYGYTF
>once|TRBV27|TRBJ2-1|TRBD2
TGTGCCAGCAGTTCACAACCGGGACTAGCTTTCTTC
CASSSQPGLAFF
>NA|TRBV6-6|TRBJ1-5|NA
TGTGCCAGCACCCTCGGGGGAAATAGCAATCAGCCCCAGCATTTT
CASTLGGNSNQPQHF
>NA|TRBV19|TRBJ2-7|NA
TGTGCCAGTAGTATTGGGGGACACCCTCGGGGGGAGCAGTACTTC
CASSIGGHPRGEQYF
>NA|TRBV7-3|TRBJ2-5|TRBD1
TGTGCCAGCAGCTTAGGGACAGGGGTTTCAGAGACCCAGTACTTC
CASSLGTGVSETQYF
>NA|TRBV5-1|TRBJ1-3|TRBD1
TGCGCCAGCAGCTTGGGACAGGGGTTCGGAAACACCATATATTTT
CASSLGQGFGNTIYF
>few|TRBV27|TRBJ1-5|NA
TGTGCCAGCAGTCGCGGCAATCAGCCCCAGCATTTT
CASSRGNQPQHF
>NA|TRBV7-9|TRBJ2-7|TRBD1
TGTGCCAGCAGCCCTTGGACAGGGGGAAGTTACGAGCAGTACTTC
CASSPWTGGSYEQYF
>NA|TRBV5-1|TRBJ2-7|NA
TGCGCCAGCAGCCTGGGACAATCCTTTACAGAGCAGTACTTC
CASSLGQSFTEQYF
>NA|TRBV7-9|TRBJ2-1|TRBD2
TGTGCCAGCAGCTGGCCTAGCGGGACAACTTTGAGCTCCTACAATGAGCAGTTCTTC
CASSWPSGTTLSSYNEQFF
>NA|TRBV29-1|TRBJ2-1|TRBD1
TGCAGCGTTGATATCCGGGACAGTTTGGGACATGAGCAGTTCTTC
CSVDIRDSLGHEQFF
>few|TRBV7-2|TRBJ2-1|NA
TGTGCCAGCAGCTCGACGGGGAATGAGCAGTTCTTC
CASSSTGNEQFF
>once|TRBV11-1|TRBJ2-5|TRBD2
TGTGCCAGCAGCTTAGCCGGACTAGTCGGTGAGACCCAGTACTTC
CASSLAGLVGETQYF
>NA|TRBV30|TRBJ2-1|NA
TGTGCCTGGAGTGTACCTCATTCAGCGGGCAGTTACTACAATGAGCAGTTCTTC
CAWSVPHSAGSYYNEQFF
>NA|TRBV2|TRBJ1-1|TRBD1
TGTGCCAGTGGGACAGGGCGTATGGTGAACACTGAAGCTTTCTTT
CASGTGRMVNTEAFF